The next 6 T cell receptor beta chains were all read from a single sample in a study of blood T cell repertoires in COVID-19 (dated by TCRdb to 2019 to 2021). The library was made by the immunoSEQ multiplex PCR assay. The source is immuneACCESS, and TCRdb retained only in-frame sequences with V and J called. Part of the clones is not carried over; for the studies checked, unresolved V genes explain less than half of this, and the remainder is unexplained. The sample table contains under 75,000 clones; only one count was recorded for roughly 85% of them. Of the sample, 2% falls within the top ten clones. Sequencing was performed on peripheral blood. The source is a man younger than 40 with acute or convalescent COVID-19.

CDR3 bases: TGTGCTAGTGGCCAGCCGGAAGAAGACAGTTCGATGAACACTGAAGCTTTCTTT. Its translation: CASGQPEEDSSMNTEAFF. This chain uses TRBV12-5 with TRBJ1-1; D perhaps matches TRBD1 (5 bases). The CDR3 runs 18 residues. Trimming left V 6 bases short and J 0 bases short, with 23 bases between. Germline V gives CDR1 LGHNT, CDR2 FRNRAP.

This chain connects TRBV4-1 to TRBJ1-2; 8 nucleotides agree with TRBD1. This CDR3 has 15 residues. CDR1 MGHRA and CDR2 YSYEKL come from the germline V gene. Trimming removed 4 bases from V and 4 bases from J; junction bases left unmatched: 8. In nucleotides, the CDR3 is TGCGCCAGCAGCCCCCGATCGCAGGGGGCCTATGGCTACACCTTC. As protein: CASSPRSQGAYGYTF.

The chain uses TRBV6-6 and TRBJ2-7; D is possibly TRBD2 (6 bases). CDR1 and CDR2 (germline): MNHNY, SVGAGI (reference sequence). This CDR3 has 13 amino acids. The V end was cut by 2 bases, the J end by 4 bases, with 9 bases between. CDR3 protein: CASSYRRGYEQYV. Written as DNA, the CDR3 is TGTGCCAGCAGTTACCGGAGGGGATACGAGCAGTACGTC.

Written as DNA, the CDR3 is TGTGCCATCAGTGAGGGGGGGTCCTTTAACTATGGCTACACCTTC. Translating gives CAISEGGSFNYGYTF. The rearrangement uses TRBV10-3 and TRBJ1-2; weak D call: TRBD1 (5 bases). Germline V CDR1 and CDR2: ENHRY, SYGVKD. Trimming shortened V by 2 bases and J by 1 base, and 11 bases separated the two germline ends. The CDR3 is 15 amino acids.

Only one count was recorded for this clone. CDR3 sequence: CASSGEVRSGNTIYF. CDR3 sequence (DNA): TGTGCCAGCAGTGGGGAGGTGCGCTCTGGAAACACCATATATTTT. This chain connects TRBV2 to TRBJ1-3; D unclear. CDR3 length: 15 amino acids. Germline CDR1 and CDR2: SNHLY and FYNNEI. Trimming stripped 4 bases from V and 0 bases from J, with 10 bases between.

The chain couples TRBV4-1 to TRBJ2-6, with 7 bases lining up with TRBD1. This CDR3 contains 19 residues. J gave up 0 bases and V 5 bases, and 13 bases lay outside the gene matches. Germline V lookup: CDR1 MGHRA, CDR2 YSYEKL. DNA of the CDR3: TGCGCCAGCAGCTCCCGGACAGGTGACCTTCACTCTGGGGCCAACGTCCTGACTTTC. This sequence encodes CASSSRTGDLHSGANVLTF.